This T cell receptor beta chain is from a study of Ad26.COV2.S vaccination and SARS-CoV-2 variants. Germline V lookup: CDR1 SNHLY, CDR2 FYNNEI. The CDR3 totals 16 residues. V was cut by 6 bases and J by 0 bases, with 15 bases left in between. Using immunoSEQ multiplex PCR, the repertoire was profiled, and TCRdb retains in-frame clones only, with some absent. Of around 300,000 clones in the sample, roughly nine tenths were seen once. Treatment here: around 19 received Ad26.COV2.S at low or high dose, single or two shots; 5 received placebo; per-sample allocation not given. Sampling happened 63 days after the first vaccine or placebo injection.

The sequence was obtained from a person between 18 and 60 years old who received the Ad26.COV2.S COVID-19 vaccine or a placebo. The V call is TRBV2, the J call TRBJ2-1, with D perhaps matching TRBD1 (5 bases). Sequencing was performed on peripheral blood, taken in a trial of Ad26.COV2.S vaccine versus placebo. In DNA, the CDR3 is TGTGCCAGCAGGGTGACTGGGGCCAGCTCCTACAATGAGCAGTTCTTC. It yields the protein CASRVTGASSYNEQFF.